A selection of T cell receptor beta chains follows, all from one sample in a study of cytotoxic CD8 clonotypes in ibrutinib-treated CLL. The protocol was immunoSEQ multiplex PCR, while the TCRdb copy is restricted to in-frame clones and leaves out a portion. The table has roughly 300,000 clones, around 76% seen once. The sequencing used PBMCs, collected at disease progression, from a patient treated with ibrutinib. The receptors were sampled from a human donor with chronic lymphocytic leukemia. The CDR3 runs from the conserved cysteine through the conserved F or W. A D gene is named only where the DNA matches it firmly. Part of the rows lack a size; the others show once, few, many or a class for expanded clones.

J,size,D,V,CDR3,DNA
TRBJ2-5,NA,TRBD2,TRBV30,CAWSVPLAGGHQETQYF,TGTGCCTGGAGTGTACCCCTAGCGGGAGGACACCAAGAGACCCAGTACTTC
TRBJ2-3,NA,NA,TRBV2,CASSEGADTDTQYF,TGTGCCAGCAGTGAAGGGGCAGACACAGATACGCAGTATTTT
TRBJ1-3,NA,NA,TRBV29-1,CSVYGTHMNTIYF,TGCAGCGTTTACGGGACGCATATGAACACCATATATTTT
TRBJ2-3,NA,NA,TRBV7-3,CASSRGTKDTQYF,TGTGCCAGCAGCAGAGGGACCAAAGATACGCAGTATTTT
TRBJ1-2,NA,NA,TRBV5-1,CASSFNREFNYGYTF,TGCGCCAGCAGCTTTAACAGGGAATTTAACTATGGCTACACCTTC
TRBJ2-7,NA,TRBD1,TRBV15,CATSTDRALDEQYF,TGTGCCACCAGCACCGACAGGGCTTTGGACGAGCAGTACTTC
TRBJ2-2,NA,NA,TRBV4-1,CASSREGAGASTGELFF,TGCGCCAGCAGCCGGGAGGGGGCAGGGGCTAGCACCGGGGAGCTGTTTTTT
TRBJ2-1,once,NA,TRBV7-2,CASSLEVLGVNEQFF,TGTGCCAGCAGCTTAGAAGTCCTAGGGGTCAATGAGCAGTTCTTC
TRBJ2-3,NA,NA,TRBV27,CASSYFEGRSTDTQYF,TGTGCCAGCAGTTACTTTGAGGGGCGTAGCACAGATACGCAGTATTTT
TRBJ2-3,NA,TRBD2,TRBV9,CASSVEPSGAGSTDTQYF,TGTGCCAGCAGCGTAGAGCCTAGCGGGGCAGGAAGCACAGATACGCAGTATTTT
TRBJ1-4,NA,NA,TRBV11-2,CASSPWAGRGEKLFF,TGTGCCAGCAGCCCCTGGGCAGGTCGGGGTGAAAAACTGTTTTTT
TRBJ1-2,NA,TRBD1,TRBV6-1,CASSALVPGTGQLYGYTF,TGTGCCAGCAGTGCTTTAGTTCCCGGGACAGGGCAGCTCTATGGCTACACCTTC
TRBJ1-1,NA,TRBD1,TRBV6-6,CASTYWDSPTEAFF,TGTGCCAGCACCTACTGGGACAGCCCCACTGAAGCTTTCTTT
TRBJ1-2,few,TRBD1,TRBV28,CASRTPRDRESANYGYTF,TGTGCCAGCAGGACCCCCCGGGACAGGGAGTCAGCTAACTATGGCTACACCTTC
TRBJ2-5,NA,TRBD2,TRBV29-1,CSVGTHRRTSRQETQYF,TGCAGCGTTGGGACCCACCGGAGGACTAGCAGGCAAGAGACCCAGTACTTC
TRBJ2-7,NA,NA,TRBV11-2,CASSPSGRGLYEQYF,TGTGCCAGCAGCCCTAGCGGCAGGGGGCTCTACGAGCAGTACTTC
TRBJ1-5,few,TRBD1,TRBV7-8,CASSLAWGGQGGNQPQHF,TGTGCCAGCAGCTTAGCGTGGGGGGGACAGGGTGGCAATCAGCCCCAGCATTTT
TRBJ2-1,NA,NA,TRBV5-1,CASSLVGPPYNEQFF,TGCGCCAGCAGCTTGGTGGGACCTCCCTACAATGAGCAGTTCTTC
TRBJ2-2,NA,NA,TRBV2,CASSEWRAGELSF,TGTGCCAGCAGTGAATGGCGGGCCGGGGAGCTGTCTTTT
TRBJ1-5,few,NA,TRBV29-1,CSVAGTDNQPQHF,TGCAGCGTTGCAGGGACGGACAATCAGCCCCAGCATTTT
TRBJ2-4,once,NA,TRBV2,CASSLAAKNIQYF,TGTGCTAGCAGCCTAGCAGCCAAAAACATTCAGTACTTC
TRBJ2-1,NA,TRBD2,TRBV28,CASSLWGLAGSYNEQFF,TGTGCCAGCAGTTTATGGGGACTAGCGGGGTCCTACAATGAGCAGTTCTTC
TRBJ1-1,NA,NA,TRBV9,CASSAGQPNTEAFF,TGTGCCAGCAGCGCCGGACAACCTAACACTGAAGCTTTCTTT
TRBJ1-5,NA,NA,TRBV5-6,CASSWWGLDQPQHF,TGTGCCAGCAGCTGGTGGGGGCTGGATCAGCCCCAGCATTTT
TRBJ2-6,once,TRBD1,TRBV2,CASSEALGQSSGANVLTF,TGTGCCAGCAGTGAAGCGCTGGGACAGTCCTCTGGGGCCAACGTCCTGACTTTC
TRBJ2-7,NA,NA,TRBV2,CASSLRAQSYEQYF,TGTGCCAGCAGTCTCCGGGCCCAATCCTACGAGCAGTACTTC
TRBJ1-2,NA,TRBD1,TRBV19,CASSGTGSGSYTF,TGTGCCAGTAGTGGGACAGGGTCCGGGAGCTACACCTTC
TRBJ2-5,NA,TRBD2,TRBV6-6,CASSLTSGGAETQYF,TGTGCCAGCAGTCTAACTAGCGGGGGGGCCGAGACCCAGTACTTC
TRBJ2-5,NA,NA,TRBV6-4,CASSAWTNPQETQYF,TGTGCCAGCAGTGCATGGACCAACCCGCAAGAGACCCAGTACTTC
TRBJ1-4,NA,NA,TRBV4-1,CASSLTAGRLVEKLFF,TGCGCCAGCAGCCTCACGGCAGGCAGGCTCGTGGAAAAACTGTTTTTT
TRBJ2-7,NA,NA,TRBV28,CASSLTRPSYEQYF,TGTGCCAGCAGTTTAACACGGCCCTCCTACGAGCAGTACTTC
TRBJ2-2,NA,TRBD2,TRBV7-6,CASSLVPSGANTGELFF,TGTGCCAGCAGCTTAGTACCTAGCGGGGCGAACACCGGGGAGCTGTTTTTT
TRBJ1-1,NA,TRBD1,TRBV11-2,CASSLVAGGYTEAFF,TGTGCCAGCAGCTTAGTGGCAGGGGGCTATACTGAAGCTTTCTTT
TRBJ1-2,NA,NA,TRBV2,CASRAVMFYGYTF,TGTGCCAGCAGGGCCGTAATGTTCTATGGCTACACCTTC
TRBJ2-2,NA,TRBD1,TRBV5-1,CASSSGGATGELFF,TGCGCCAGCAGCTCAGGGGGCGCAACCGGGGAGCTGTTTTTT
TRBJ1-6,NA,NA,TRBV9,CASSVEGEGNSPLHF,TGTGCCAGCAGCGTAGAAGGGGAGGGTAATTCACCCCTCCACTTT
TRBJ1-1,NA,NA,TRBV29-1,CSLTAMNTEAFF,TGCAGCTTGACCGCTATGAACACTGAAGCTTTCTTT
TRBJ1-2,NA,NA,TRBV7-8,CASSLTTRALHEGYTF,TGTGCCAGCAGCTTAACTACACGGGCCCTCCATGAGGGCTACACCTTC
TRBJ1-2,NA,NA,TRBV5-1,CASSLEGSRGYTF,TGCGCCAGCAGCTTGGAGGGTTCGAGGGGCTACACCTTC
TRBJ1-4,NA,NA,TRBV10-3,CAIRPTSATNEKLFF,TGTGCCATCAGGCCTACATCCGCAACTAATGAAAAACTGTTTTTT
TRBJ1-3,NA,NA,TRBV27,CASSLYPSSGNTIYF,TGTGCCAGCAGTTTATATCCTAGCTCTGGAAACACCATATATTTT
TRBJ2-3,NA,TRBD2,TRBV9,CASSARGLAGITDTQYF,TGTGCCAGCAGCGCCCGGGGACTAGCGGGGATCACAGATACGCAGTATTTT
TRBJ2-7,NA,TRBD1,TRBV15,CATSIDRAYEQYF,TGTGCCACCAGCATCGACAGGGCCTACGAGCAGTACTTC
TRBJ2-5,NA,NA,TRBV14,CASSQGRETQYF,TGTGCCAGCAGCCAAGGCCGGGAGACCCAGTACTTC
TRBJ1-4,NA,NA,TRBV15,CATSRARTAGANEKLFF,TGTGCCACCAGCAGAGCTCGGACGGCAGGTGCTAATGAAAAACTGTTTTTT
TRBJ2-4,NA,NA,TRBV29-1,CSAGPGGNIQYF,TGCAGCGCGGGCCCCGGCGGGAACATTCAGTACTTC
TRBJ2-1,NA,TRBD2,TRBV10-3,CAITPQISGKNEQFF,TGTGCCATCACCCCGCAGATTAGCGGGAAGAATGAGCAGTTCTTC
TRBJ1-2,few,NA,TRBV2,CASSGADYGYTF,TGTGCCAGCAGTGGGGCTGACTATGGCTACACCTTC
TRBJ2-3,NA,NA,TRBV2,CASSRSPVLDTQYF,TGTGCCAGCAGCCGTAGCCCCGTTCTGGATACGCAGTATTTT
TRBJ2-3,NA,NA,TRBV27,CASGLRHTDTQYF,TGTGCCAGCGGACTAAGGCACACAGATACGCAGTATTTT
TRBJ2-5,NA,NA,TRBV10-2,CASSDPGGGYQETQYF,TGCGCCAGCAGTGACCCAGGTGGAGGGTACCAAGAGACCCAGTACTTC